Listed below are T cell receptor beta chains from one sample, sequenced in a study of T cell changes during pregnancy in multiple sclerosis. Using immunoSEQ multiplex PCR, the repertoire was profiled, and TCRdb retains in-frame clones only, with some absent. The sample holds tens of thousands of clones, around 89% seen once. This specimen was CD8+ T cells from peripheral blood mononuclear cells, taken after pregnancy. These receptors originate from a female donor in good health, enrolled as a control in a pregnancy study. The CDR3 runs from the conserved cysteine through the conserved F or W. The order of the fields is J gene, clone size, D gene, V gene, CDR3 protein, CDR3 DNA. D genes are given only for firm matches. Size values are once, few and many counts, or a class for expanded clones, and some rows have none.

j_gene: TRBJ2-7; abundance: -; d_gene: TRBD1; v_gene: TRBV7-6; CDR3aa: CASSSLDRGESYEQYF; CDR3nt: TGTGCCAGCAGCTCGTTGGACAGGGGGGAGTCCTACGAGCAGTACTTC
j_gene: TRBJ1-5; abundance: once; d_gene: TRBD1; v_gene: TRBV6-1; CDR3aa: CASSGGQGYSNQPQHF; CDR3nt: TGTGCCAGCAGTGGGGGACAGGGGTATAGCAATCAGCCCCAGCATTTT
j_gene: TRBJ1-2; abundance: -; d_gene: -; v_gene: TRBV10-3; CDR3aa: CAISVGGDGYTF; CDR3nt: TGTGCCATAAGCGTAGGAGGGGATGGCTACACCTTC
j_gene: TRBJ2-2; abundance: -; d_gene: TRBD1; v_gene: TRBV4-3; CDR3aa: CASSRTGDTGELFF; CDR3nt: TGCGCCAGCAGCCGGACAGGGGACACCGGGGAGCTGTTTTTT
j_gene: TRBJ2-4; abundance: -; d_gene: TRBD1; v_gene: TRBV7-9; CDR3aa: CASSDQTGGEWKAKNIQYF; CDR3nt: TGTGCCAGCAGCGACCAGACAGGGGGGGAGTGGAAGGCCAAAAACATTCAGTACTTC
j_gene: TRBJ2-7; abundance: -; d_gene: -; v_gene: TRBV4-3; CDR3aa: CASSQDRGAGNYEQYF; CDR3nt: TGCGCCAGCAGCCAAGATCGGGGGGCAGGGAACTACGAGCAGTACTTC
j_gene: TRBJ1-1; abundance: once; d_gene: -; v_gene: TRBV7-9; CDR3aa: CASSFVTGGDTEAFF; CDR3nt: TGTGCCAGCAGCTTCGTGACGGGGGGGGACACTGAAGCTTTCTTT
j_gene: TRBJ1-2; abundance: once; d_gene: -; v_gene: TRBV4-3; CDR3aa: CASSQVIGELFGYTF; CDR3nt: TGCGCCAGCAGCCAAGTTATAGGGGAACTATTCGGCTACACCTTC
j_gene: TRBJ1-3; abundance: -; d_gene: TRBD1; v_gene: TRBV7-9; CDR3aa: CASGPSGTGEVTIYF; CDR3nt: TGTGCCAGCGGCCCCTCCGGGACAGGGGAGGTCACCATATATTTT
j_gene: TRBJ1-3; abundance: -; d_gene: -; v_gene: TRBV2; CDR3aa: CASRELTGSGNTIYF; CDR3nt: TGTGCCAGCAGAGAGCTTACAGGTAGTGGAAACACCATATATTTT
j_gene: TRBJ1-1; abundance: -; d_gene: -; v_gene: TRBV7-3; CDR3aa: CASSTQQGTEAFF; CDR3nt: TGTGCCAGCAGCACACAACAGGGAACTGAAGCTTTCTTT
j_gene: TRBJ2-2; abundance: -; d_gene: TRBD1; v_gene: TRBV13; CDR3aa: CASSLDRATTGELFF; CDR3nt: TGTGCCAGCAGCTTGGACAGGGCAACCACCGGGGAGCTGTTTTTT
j_gene: TRBJ2-7; abundance: -; d_gene: TRBD1; v_gene: TRBV7-9; CDR3aa: CASSARDRAYEQYF; CDR3nt: TGTGCCAGCAGCGCCCGGGACAGGGCCTACGAGCAGTACTTC
j_gene: TRBJ2-7; abundance: -; d_gene: -; v_gene: TRBV6-5; CDR3aa: CASSSRGYEQYF; CDR3nt: TGTGCCAGCAGCAGCCGGGGTTACGAGCAGTACTTC
j_gene: TRBJ1-1; abundance: few; d_gene: -; v_gene: TRBV4-3; CDR3aa: CASSHFPGGRLENTEAFF; CDR3nt: TGCGCCAGCAGCCACTTCCCGGGGGGGCGGTTGGAGAACACTGAAGCTTTCTTT
j_gene: TRBJ1-4; abundance: -; d_gene: -; v_gene: TRBV5-6; CDR3aa: CASSMARYTNEKLFF; CDR3nt: TGTGCCAGCAGCATGGCCAGGTACACTAATGAAAAACTGTTTTTT
j_gene: TRBJ2-1; abundance: -; d_gene: TRBD1; v_gene: TRBV9; CDR3aa: CASSLRQGYNEQFF; CDR3nt: TGTGCCAGCAGCCTCCGACAGGGCTACAATGAGCAGTTCTTC
j_gene: TRBJ2-7; abundance: -; d_gene: TRBD1; v_gene: TRBV7-2; CDR3aa: CASSLGGQGYEQYF; CDR3nt: TGTGCCAGCAGCTTGGGGGGACAGGGCTACGAGCAGTACTTC
j_gene: TRBJ1-2; abundance: -; d_gene: TRBD1; v_gene: TRBV6-1; CDR3aa: CASSEGQVIYGYTF; CDR3nt: TGTGCCAGCAGTGAGGGACAGGTTATCTATGGCTACACCTTC
j_gene: TRBJ2-3; abundance: once; d_gene: TRBD2; v_gene: TRBV4-3; CDR3aa: CASSQDRGAGGPTDTQYF; CDR3nt: TGCGCCAGCAGCCAAGATAGAGGAGCGGGGGGGCCTACAGATACGCAGTATTTT
j_gene: TRBJ1-2; abundance: -; d_gene: -; v_gene: TRBV29-1; CDR3aa: CSVEDQGNYGYTF; CDR3nt: TGCAGCGTTGAAGATCAGGGTAACTATGGCTACACCTTC
j_gene: TRBJ2-7; abundance: -; d_gene: TRBD2; v_gene: TRBV29-1; CDR3aa: CSVVLAGGPRSYEQYF; CDR3nt: TGCAGCGTTGTCCTAGCGGGGGGGCCCCGCTCCTACGAGCAGTACTTC
j_gene: TRBJ1-2; abundance: -; d_gene: TRBD1; v_gene: TRBV18; CDR3aa: CASSSTGAYGYTF; CDR3nt: TGTGCCAGCTCATCCACAGGGGCCTATGGCTACACCTTC
j_gene: TRBJ1-3; abundance: -; d_gene: -; v_gene: TRBV7-9; CDR3aa: CASRQVGGNTIYF; CDR3nt: TGTGCCAGCCGACAGGTTGGCGGAAACACCATATATTTT
j_gene: TRBJ1-1; abundance: -; d_gene: -; v_gene: TRBV19; CDR3aa: CASSLQGVMDTEAFF; CDR3nt: TGTGCCAGTAGCCTCCAAGGGGTTATGGACACTGAAGCTTTCTTT
j_gene: TRBJ2-7; abundance: -; d_gene: -; v_gene: TRBV10-3; CDR3aa: CAIRPGHFSYEQYF; CDR3nt: TGTGCCATCAGGCCGGGACACTTCTCCTACGAGCAGTACTTC
j_gene: TRBJ1-3; abundance: -; d_gene: TRBD1; v_gene: TRBV7-9; CDR3aa: CASSQAGTGAGNTIYF; CDR3nt: TGTGCCAGCAGCCAAGCCGGGACAGGGGCTGGAAACACCATATATTTT
j_gene: TRBJ2-7; abundance: once; d_gene: TRBD1; v_gene: TRBV27; CDR3aa: CASSPPGQGAHEQYF; CDR3nt: TGTGCCAGCAGTCCCCCCGGACAGGGGGCCCACGAGCAGTACTTC
j_gene: TRBJ1-1; abundance: -; d_gene: -; v_gene: TRBV7-9; CDR3aa: CASSLAPHTEAFF; CDR3nt: TGTGCCAGCAGCTTGGCCCCCCACACTGAAGCTTTCTTT
j_gene: TRBJ2-7; abundance: -; d_gene: -; v_gene: TRBV28; CDR3aa: CASSLRDTAYDGQYF; CDR3nt: TGTGCCAGCAGTTTAAGGGACACCGCGTACGACGGGCAGTACTTC
j_gene: TRBJ1-6; abundance: -; d_gene: TRBD1; v_gene: TRBV27; CDR3aa: CASSSGQGNSPLHF; CDR3nt: TGTGCCAGCAGTTCAGGACAGGGAAATTCACCCCTCCACTTT
j_gene: TRBJ1-1; abundance: once; d_gene: -; v_gene: TRBV29-1; CDR3aa: CSATDSYTEAFF; CDR3nt: TGCAGCGCCACGGACAGTTACACTGAAGCTTTCTTT
j_gene: TRBJ1-1; abundance: -; d_gene: TRBD1; v_gene: TRBV6-5; CDR3aa: CASSYSGQGANTEAFF; CDR3nt: TGTGCCAGCAGTTACTCGGGGCAGGGGGCGAACACTGAAGCTTTCTTT
j_gene: TRBJ2-7; abundance: -; d_gene: -; v_gene: TRBV5-1; CDR3aa: CASSRRGAYEQYF; CDR3nt: TGCGCCAGCAGCCGCAGGGGAGCCTACGAGCAGTACTTC
j_gene: TRBJ2-3; abundance: once; d_gene: TRBD2; v_gene: TRBV28; CDR3aa: CASSFSPMVAGGEDTQYF; CDR3nt: TGTGCCAGCAGTTTCTCCCCTATGGTAGCGGGGGGGGAAGATACGCAGTATTTT
j_gene: TRBJ2-2; abundance: medium-sized; d_gene: -; v_gene: TRBV7-6; CDR3aa: CASSFFEGGPVTGELFF; CDR3nt: TGTGCCAGCAGCTTTTTCGAGGGGGGGCCGGTCACCGGGGAGCTGTTTTTT
j_gene: TRBJ2-7; abundance: -; d_gene: -; v_gene: TRBV4-3; CDR3aa: CASSQDSGETSYEQYF; CDR3nt: TGCGCCAGCAGCCAAGATTCAGGGGAAACATCCTACGAGCAGTACTTC
j_gene: TRBJ2-5; abundance: -; d_gene: -; v_gene: TRBV4-1; CDR3aa: CASSQRVAQGETQYF; CDR3nt: TGCGCCAGCAGCCAACGGGTGGCTCAGGGGGAGACCCAGTACTTC
j_gene: TRBJ2-4; abundance: -; d_gene: -; v_gene: TRBV4-3; CDR3aa: CASSQSDTGVVKSIQYF; CDR3nt: TGCGCCAGCAGCCAATCTGATACCGGGGTGGTCAAAAGCATTCAGTACTTC
j_gene: TRBJ2-1; abundance: -; d_gene: -; v_gene: TRBV14; CDR3aa: CASSQDPGDSYNEQFF; CDR3nt: TGTGCCAGCAGCCAAGACCCGGGAGACTCCTACAATGAGCAGTTCTTC
j_gene: TRBJ2-5; abundance: -; d_gene: TRBD2; v_gene: TRBV7-3; CDR3aa: CASSSGLAGLGETQYF; CDR3nt: TGTGCCAGCAGCTCGGGACTAGCGGGGCTCGGGGAGACCCAGTACTTC
j_gene: TRBJ2-7; abundance: -; d_gene: TRBD2; v_gene: TRBV7-8; CDR3aa: CASSSPTSGGFEQYF; CDR3nt: TGTGCCAGCAGCTCTCCGACTAGCGGGGGGTTCGAGCAGTACTTC
j_gene: TRBJ2-1; abundance: -; d_gene: -; v_gene: TRBV28; CDR3aa: CASTQGSGSSDEQFF; CDR3nt: TGTGCCAGCACACAGGGTTCTGGGAGCTCGGATGAGCAGTTCTTC
j_gene: TRBJ2-1; abundance: once; d_gene: TRBD2; v_gene: TRBV27; CDR3aa: CASSRPTSGSGAEQFF; CDR3nt: TGTGCCAGCAGTCGCCCGACTAGCGGGTCAGGGGCTGAGCAGTTCTTC
j_gene: TRBJ1-2; abundance: once; d_gene: TRBD1; v_gene: TRBV9; CDR3aa: CASSPRDRGYGYTF; CDR3nt: TGTGCCAGCAGCCCCCGGGACAGGGGGTATGGCTACACCTTC
j_gene: TRBJ1-2; abundance: -; d_gene: -; v_gene: TRBV27; CDR3aa: CASSPPGQPYTF; CDR3nt: TGTGCCAGCAGCCCCCCCGGACAACCGTACACCTTC
j_gene: TRBJ2-1; abundance: -; d_gene: TRBD2; v_gene: TRBV7-2; CDR3aa: CASSLRLAGDHEQFF; CDR3nt: TGTGCCAGCAGCTTGCGACTAGCGGGGGACCATGAGCAGTTCTTC
j_gene: TRBJ2-7; abundance: few; d_gene: TRBD1; v_gene: TRBV30; CDR3aa: CAWSVQPGQGAYEQYF; CDR3nt: TGTGCCTGGAGTGTGCAACCGGGACAGGGGGCCTACGAGCAGTACTTC
j_gene: TRBJ2-3; abundance: -; d_gene: -; v_gene: TRBV28; CDR3aa: CASSTDSRTDTQYF; CDR3nt: TGTGCCAGCAGTACCGACAGCCGCACAGATACGCAGTATTTT
j_gene: TRBJ2-3; abundance: -; d_gene: -; v_gene: TRBV27; CDR3aa: CATSLRTEITDTQYF; CDR3nt: TGTGCCACCAGTCTTAGGACAGAAATCACAGATACGCAGTATTTT